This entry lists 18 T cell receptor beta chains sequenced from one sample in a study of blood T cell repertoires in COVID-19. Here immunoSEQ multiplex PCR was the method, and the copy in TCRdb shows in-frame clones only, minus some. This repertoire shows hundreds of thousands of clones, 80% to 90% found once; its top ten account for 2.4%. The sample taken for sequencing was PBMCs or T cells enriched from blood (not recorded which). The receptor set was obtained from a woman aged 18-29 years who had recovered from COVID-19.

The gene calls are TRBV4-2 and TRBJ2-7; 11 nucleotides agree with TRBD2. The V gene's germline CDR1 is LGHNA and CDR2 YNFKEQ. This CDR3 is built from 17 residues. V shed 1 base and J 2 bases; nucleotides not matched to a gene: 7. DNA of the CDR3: TGTGCCAGCAGCCAAGGTATAGCGGGGGGGCCCCCCTACGAGCAGTACTTC. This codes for CASSQGIAGGPPYEQYF.

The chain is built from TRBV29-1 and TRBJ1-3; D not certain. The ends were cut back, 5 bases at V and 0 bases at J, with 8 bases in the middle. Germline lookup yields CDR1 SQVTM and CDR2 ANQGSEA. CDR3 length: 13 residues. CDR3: CSVSGSSGNTIYF. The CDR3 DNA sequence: TGCAGCGTTTCCGGGAGCTCTGGAAACACCATATATTTT.

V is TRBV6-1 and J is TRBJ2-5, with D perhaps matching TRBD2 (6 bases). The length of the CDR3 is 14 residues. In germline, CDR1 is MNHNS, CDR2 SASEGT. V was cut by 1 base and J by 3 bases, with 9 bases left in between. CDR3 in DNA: TGTGCCAGCAGTGAAGGAGGAGGGAAAGAGACCCAGTACTTC. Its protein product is CASSEGGGKETQYF.

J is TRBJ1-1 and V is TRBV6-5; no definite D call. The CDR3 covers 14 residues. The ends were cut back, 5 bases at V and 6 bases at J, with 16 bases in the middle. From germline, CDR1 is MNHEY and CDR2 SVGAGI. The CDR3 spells CASSPGLARAEAFF. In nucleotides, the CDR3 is TGTGCCAGCAGTCCTGGTCTAGCGAGGGCTGAAGCTTTCTTT.

The chain's CDR3 is CASSPGVAGADTGELFF. CDR3 bases: TGTGCCAGCAGCCCCGGTGTGGCAGGGGCCGACACCGGGGAGCTGTTTTTT. The chain employs TRBV9 and TRBJ2-2; D may be TRBD1 (6 bases). Germline values: CDR1 SGDLS, CDR2 YYNGEE. The V gene lost 4 bases and the J gene lost 3 bases, with 19 bases spanning the gap. The CDR3 is 17 residues long.

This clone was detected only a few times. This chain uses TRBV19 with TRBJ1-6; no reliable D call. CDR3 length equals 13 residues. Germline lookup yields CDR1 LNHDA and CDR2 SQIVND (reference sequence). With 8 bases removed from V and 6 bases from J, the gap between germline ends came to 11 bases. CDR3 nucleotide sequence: TGTGCCAGTGGGTCGCGGATTAATTCACCCCTCCACTTT. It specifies CASGSRINSPLHF. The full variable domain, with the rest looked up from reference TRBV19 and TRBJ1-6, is DGGITQSPKYLFRKEGQNVTLSCEQNLNHDAMYWYRQDPGQGLRLIYYSQIVNDFQKGDIAEGYSVSREKKESFPLTVTSAQKNPTAFYLCASGSRINSPLHFGNGTRLTVT.

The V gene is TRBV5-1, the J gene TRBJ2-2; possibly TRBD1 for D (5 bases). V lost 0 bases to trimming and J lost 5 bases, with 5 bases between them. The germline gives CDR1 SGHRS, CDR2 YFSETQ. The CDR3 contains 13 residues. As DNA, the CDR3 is TGCGCCAGCAGCTTGGAGGGGACCGGGGAGCTGTTTTTT. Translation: CASSLEGTGELFF.

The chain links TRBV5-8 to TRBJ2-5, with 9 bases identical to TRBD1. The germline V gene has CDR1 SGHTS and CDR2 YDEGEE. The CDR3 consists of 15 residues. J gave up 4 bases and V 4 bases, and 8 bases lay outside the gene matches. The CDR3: CASSRSGTGRETQYF. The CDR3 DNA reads TGTGCCAGCAGCAGATCCGGGACAGGGCGAGAGACCCAGTACTTC.

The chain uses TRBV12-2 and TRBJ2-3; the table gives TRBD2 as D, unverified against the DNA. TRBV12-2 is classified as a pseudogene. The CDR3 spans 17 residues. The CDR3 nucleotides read TGTGCAAGTCGCTTTCATGAGGCGGGGGCCGTCACAGATACGCAGTATTTT. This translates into CASRFHEAGAVTDTQYF.

The CDR3 spells CASSEILRGARVNEQFF. As DNA, the CDR3 is TGCGCCAGCAGTGAGATATTGCGGGGGGCGAGGGTCAATGAGCAGTTCTTC. This chain connects TRBV10-2 to TRBJ2-1; 8 bases align to TRBD2. Germline trimming cut 2 bases from V and 6 bases from J; bases unmatched to any gene: 12. Germline values: CDR1 WSHSY, CDR2 SAAADI. The CDR3 runs to 17 residues.

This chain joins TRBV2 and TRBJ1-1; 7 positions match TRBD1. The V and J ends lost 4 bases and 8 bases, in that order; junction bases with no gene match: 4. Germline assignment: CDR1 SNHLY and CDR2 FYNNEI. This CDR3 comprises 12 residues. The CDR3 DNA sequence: TGTGCCAGCAGTGTGCCAGGGGGGGAAGCTTTCTTT. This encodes CASSVPGGEAFF.

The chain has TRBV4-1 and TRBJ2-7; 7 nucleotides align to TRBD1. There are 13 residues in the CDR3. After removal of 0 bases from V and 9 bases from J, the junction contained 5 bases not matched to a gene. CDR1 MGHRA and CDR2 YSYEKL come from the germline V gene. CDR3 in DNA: TGCGCCAGCAGCCAAGACGACAGGGTTGGGCAGTACTTC. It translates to CASSQDDRVGQYF.

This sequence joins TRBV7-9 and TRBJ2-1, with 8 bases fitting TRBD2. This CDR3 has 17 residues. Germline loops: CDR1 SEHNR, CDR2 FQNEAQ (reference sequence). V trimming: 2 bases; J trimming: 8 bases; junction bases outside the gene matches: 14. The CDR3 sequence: CASSLIVDWRGEDEQFF. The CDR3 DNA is TGTGCCAGCAGCTTAATCGTCGACTGGCGGGGGGAGGATGAGCAGTTCTTC.

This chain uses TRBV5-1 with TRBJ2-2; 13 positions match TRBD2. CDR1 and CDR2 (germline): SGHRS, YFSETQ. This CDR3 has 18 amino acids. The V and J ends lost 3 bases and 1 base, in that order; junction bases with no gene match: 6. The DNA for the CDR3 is TGCGCCAGCAGCTCCGGACTAGCGGGGGTCTTGAACACCGGGGAGCTGTTTTTT. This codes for CASSSGLAGVLNTGELFF.

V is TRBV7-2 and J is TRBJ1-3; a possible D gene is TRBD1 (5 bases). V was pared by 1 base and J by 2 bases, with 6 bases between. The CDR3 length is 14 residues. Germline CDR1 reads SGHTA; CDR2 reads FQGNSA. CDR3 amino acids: CASSLGGAGNTIYF. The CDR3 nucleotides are TGTGCCAGCAGCTTAGGGGGGGCTGGAAACACCATATATTTT.

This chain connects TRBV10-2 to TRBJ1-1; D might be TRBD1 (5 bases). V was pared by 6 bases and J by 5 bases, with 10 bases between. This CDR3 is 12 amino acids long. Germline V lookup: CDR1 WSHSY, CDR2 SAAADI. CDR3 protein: CASSDTGTEAFF. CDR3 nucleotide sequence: TGCGCCAGCAGCGATACAGGTACTGAAGCTTTCTTT.

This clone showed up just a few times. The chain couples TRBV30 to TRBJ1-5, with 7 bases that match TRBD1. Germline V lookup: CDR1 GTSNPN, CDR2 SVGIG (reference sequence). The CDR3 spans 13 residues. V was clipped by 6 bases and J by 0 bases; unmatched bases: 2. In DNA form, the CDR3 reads TGTGCCTGCCAGGGGGATAGCAATCAGCCCCAGCATTTT. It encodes CACQGDSNQPQHF.

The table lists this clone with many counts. CDR3 in DNA: TGTGCCACCAGTGACGCAGGGGGGAATCAGCCCCAGCATTTT. Translating it yields CATSDAGGNQPQHF. The J gene is TRBJ1-5, the V gene TRBV24-1; 7 nucleotides agree with TRBD1. This CDR3 has 14 residues. The germline V gene has CDR1 KGHDR and CDR2 SFDVKD. The J segment lost 4 bases and the V segment lost 4 bases, leaving 3 bases of the junction unmatched.